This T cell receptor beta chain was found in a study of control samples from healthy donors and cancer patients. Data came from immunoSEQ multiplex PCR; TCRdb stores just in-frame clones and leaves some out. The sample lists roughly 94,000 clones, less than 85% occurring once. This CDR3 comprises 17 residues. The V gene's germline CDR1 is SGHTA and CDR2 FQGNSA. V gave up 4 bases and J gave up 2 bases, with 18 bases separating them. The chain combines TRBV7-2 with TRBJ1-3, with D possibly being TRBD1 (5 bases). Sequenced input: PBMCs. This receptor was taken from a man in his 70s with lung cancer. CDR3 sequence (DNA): TGTGCCAGCAGCTCGTTGGTGGGGGGATTGGCTGGAAACACCATATATTTT. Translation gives CASSSLVGGLAGNTIYF.